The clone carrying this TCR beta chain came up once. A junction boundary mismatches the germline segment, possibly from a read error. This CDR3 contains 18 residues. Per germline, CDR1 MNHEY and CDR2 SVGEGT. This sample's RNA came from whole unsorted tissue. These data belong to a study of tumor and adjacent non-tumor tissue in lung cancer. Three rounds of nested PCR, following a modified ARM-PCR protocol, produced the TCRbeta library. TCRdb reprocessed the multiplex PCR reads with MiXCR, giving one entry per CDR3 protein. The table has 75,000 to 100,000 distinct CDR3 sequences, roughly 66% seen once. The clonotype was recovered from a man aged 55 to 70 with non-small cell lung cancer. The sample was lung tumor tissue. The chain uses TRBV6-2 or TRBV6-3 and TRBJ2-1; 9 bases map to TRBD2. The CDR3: CASSSPGRLAGAYNEQFF. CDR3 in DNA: TGTGCTAGCAGTTCTCCGGGGCGCTTAGCGGGGGCCTACAATGAGCAGTTCTTC.